This TCR beta chain was identified in a study of T cell responses to AZD1222 COVID-19 vaccine. The data were produced by immunoSEQ multiplex PCR, yet TCRdb's version contains in-frame clones alone and is incomplete. The data hold 100,000 to 150,000 clones, with more than 75% observed a single time. With regard to this clone: The antigen is unknown.

Whole-study results and caveats: Epitopes outside B.1.351 and B.1.1.7 mutated regions reportedly drew nearly half of spike TCRs. Repertoires were obtained only post-peak T cell response.

Germline V gene lookup returns CDR1 KGHDR and CDR2 SFDVKD. The CDR3 runs to 19 residues. The ends were cut back, 0 bases at V and 0 bases at J, with 17 bases in the middle. This specimen consisted of peripheral blood, obtained on day 0 of AZD1222 vaccination. The V and J genes are TRBV24-1 and TRBJ2-4; D not resolved. The source is an adult in good health. The CDR3 sequence is CATSDLQFSGLIAKNIQYF. CDR3 coding DNA: TGTGCCACCAGTGATTTGCAGTTTTCGGGCCTTATAGCCAAAAACATTCAGTACTTC.